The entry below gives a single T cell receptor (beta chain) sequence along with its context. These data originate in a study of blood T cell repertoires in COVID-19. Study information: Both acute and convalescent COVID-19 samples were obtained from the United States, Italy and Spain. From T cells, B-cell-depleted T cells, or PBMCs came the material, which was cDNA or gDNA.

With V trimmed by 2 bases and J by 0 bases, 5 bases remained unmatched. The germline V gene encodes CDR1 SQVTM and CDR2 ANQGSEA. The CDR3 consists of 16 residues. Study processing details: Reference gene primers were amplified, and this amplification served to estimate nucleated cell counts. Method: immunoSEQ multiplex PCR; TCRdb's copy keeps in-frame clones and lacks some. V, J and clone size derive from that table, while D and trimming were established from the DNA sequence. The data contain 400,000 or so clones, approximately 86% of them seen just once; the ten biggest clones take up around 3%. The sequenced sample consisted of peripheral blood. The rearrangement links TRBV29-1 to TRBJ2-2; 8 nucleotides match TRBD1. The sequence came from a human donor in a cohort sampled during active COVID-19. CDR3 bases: TGCAGCGTTGAAATCCCACAGGGGGCGAACACCGGGGAGCTGTTTTTT. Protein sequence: CSVEIPQGANTGELFF.